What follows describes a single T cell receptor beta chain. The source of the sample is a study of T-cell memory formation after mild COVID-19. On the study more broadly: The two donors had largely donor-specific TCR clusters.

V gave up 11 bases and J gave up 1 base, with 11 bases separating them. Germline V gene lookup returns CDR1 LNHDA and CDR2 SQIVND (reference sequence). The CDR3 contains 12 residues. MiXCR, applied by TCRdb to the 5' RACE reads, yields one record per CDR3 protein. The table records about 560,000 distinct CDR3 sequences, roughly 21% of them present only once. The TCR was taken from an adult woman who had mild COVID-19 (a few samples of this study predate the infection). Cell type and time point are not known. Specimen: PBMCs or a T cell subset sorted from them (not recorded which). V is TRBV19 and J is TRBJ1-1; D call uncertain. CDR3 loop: CASTDGNTEAFF. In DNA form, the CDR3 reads TGTGCCTCTACAGACGGGAACACTGAAGCTTTCTTT.